The entry below describes one T cell receptor beta chain. What it binds is not known. Library preparation for TCR beta used quantitative 5'-RACE with molecular barcodes. One entry per CDR3 protein, called by TCRdb with MiXCR from the 5' RACE reads. The sample includes about 540,000 distinct CDR3 sequences, roughly 13% of them seen just once. This record comes from a study of CD8 T cells in ankylosing spondylitis. General observations from the study: Several of the motif variants were reported before in synovial fluid and blood from reactive arthritis. Ankylosing spondylitis blood appeared to be characterized by a TCR beta motif of several highly homologous variants. In peripheral blood, disease-linked CD8+ clones occurred at relatively low frequencies.

The TCR sequence derives from a male donor with ankylosing spondylitis. The sequencing input was blood, either unsorted or a sorted T cell fraction (not recorded which).

The CDR3 protein is CASSSPPMGNTEAFF. The CDR3, as DNA: TGTGCCAGCAGCTCCCCACCGATGGGGAACACTGAAGCTTTCTTT. J is TRBJ1-1 and V is TRBV6-1; D is uncertain. The CDR3 extends over 15 amino acids. Trimming removed 6 bases at V and 1 base at J, with 15 bases between. The germline gives CDR1 MNHNS, CDR2 SASEGT.